A single sample is the source of the 21 T cell receptor beta chains below, sequenced in a study of CD8+CD57+ T cells in acquired aplastic anemia (dated by TCRdb to the late 2010s). Patients chosen for sequencing had shown expansion of CD8+CD57+ cells by flow cytometry. Sequencer: Illumina HiSeq 2000. TCR beta VDJ combination and CDR3 sequence profiling used genomic DNA as the template. TCRdb reprocessing: public reads trimmed at Q25 with fastp, clones called with MiXCR, in-frame beta chains kept. Each entry merges the rows of one CDR3 protein and shows their most common DNA and genes. The sample includes roughly 170,000 distinct CDR3 sequences, with 48% observed a single time. The biggest ten clones account for about an eighth of the sample. The sequencing input was sorted CD4+, CD8+, or CD8+CD57+ T cells (not recorded which) from PBMCs. These receptors all come from a human donor with aplastic anemia.

This clonotype was detected ten times or more. This chain connects TRBV9 to TRBJ2-2; D gene ambiguous. The V and J ends lost 0 bases and 6 bases respectively, with 9 bases between them. CDR1 and CDR2 from the germline V gene are SGDLS and YYNGEE. The CDR3 length is 14 residues. CDR3 in amino acids: CASSVVTQAGELFF. The CDR3 DNA is TGTGCCAGCAGCGTAGTTACACAAGCCGGGGAGCTGTTTTTT.

This clonotype was picked up many times. The CDR3 protein is CASSATSGSGETQYF. The DNA for the CDR3 is TGTGCCAGCAGCGCGACTAGCGGATCAGGGGAGACCCAGTACTTC. J is TRBJ2-5 and V is TRBV9; 9 nucleotides agree with TRBD2. The length of the CDR3 is 15 residues. Trimming at V came to 3 bases and at J to 5 bases, leaving 8 bases not matched to a gene. CDR1 and CDR2 (germline): SGDLS, YYNGEE.

The genes are TRBV4-1 and TRBJ2-7, with 8 positions matching TRBD1. Germline V lookup: CDR1 MGHRA, CDR2 YSYEKL. The V segment lost 0 bases and the J segment 5 bases; nucleotides outside the gene matches: 6. The CDR3 length is 15 residues. CDR3 residues: CASSQDGQGGDEQYF. CDR3 DNA sequence: TGCGCCAGCAGCCAAGATGGACAGGGTGGGGACGAGCAGTACTTC.

The V call is TRBV6-1, the J call TRBJ1-5; D remains unclear. The V and J ends lost 1 base and 0 bases respectively, with 4 bases between them. The germline V gene encodes CDR1 MNHNS and CDR2 SASEGT. This CDR3 spans 14 amino acids. Here the CDR3 DNA reads TGTGCCAGCAGTGAAGGAGGTAGCAATCAGCCCCAGCATTTT. Its protein product is CASSEGGSNQPQHF.

This chain links TRBV19 with TRBJ2-5; TRBD2 matches 9 bases. CDR3 length equals 14 residues. With 4 bases clipped from V and 5 bases from J, the junction kept 5 bases outside the gene matches. Germline values: CDR1 LNHDA, CDR2 SQIVND (reference sequence). The CDR3 nucleotides read TGTGCCAGTAGTACGCTAGCGGGACGGGAGACCCAGTACTTC. Protein sequence: CASSTLAGRETQYF.

This chain joins TRBV9 and TRBJ1-1; a weak D match, TRBD1 (5 bases). This CDR3 is built from 12 residues. V was pared by 2 bases and J by 7 bases, with 9 bases between. Germline V gene lookup returns CDR1 SGDLS and CDR2 YYNGEE. CDR3 region: CASSVRDGEAFF. The DNA of the CDR3 is TGTGCCAGCAGCGTGCGGGACGGTGAAGCTTTCTTT.

J is TRBJ2-1 and V is TRBV7-9; D unresolved. This CDR3 has 13 amino acids. V was clipped by 1 base and J by 8 bases, with 9 bases between them. CDR1 is SEHNR, CDR2 FQNEAQ, per germline (reference sequence). The CDR3 sequence: CASSLGGEDEQFF. In DNA, the CDR3 is TGTGCCAGCAGCTTAGGAGGAGAGGATGAGCAGTTCTTC. Drawing the rest from reference TRBV7-9 and TRBJ2-1, the complete variable domain is DTGVSQNPRHKITKRGQNVTFRCDPISEHNRLYWYRQTLGQGPEFLTYFQNEAQLEKSRLLSDRFSAERPKGSFSTLEIQRTEQGDSAMYLCASSLGGEDEQFFGPGTRLTVL.

This clonotype has only one observation. The chain links TRBV15 to TRBJ1-6; TRBD1 agrees at 7 bases. This CDR3 contains 15 residues. V was pared by 1 base and J by 6 bases, with 3 bases of the junction left unmatched. Germline-derived CDR1 and CDR2 are LNHNV and YYDKDF (reference sequence). CDR3 sequence reads: CATSRGQGGNSPLHF. DNA for the CDR3: TGTGCCACCAGCAGAGGACAGGGCGGTAATTCACCCCTCCACTTT.

This clonotype was counted ten times or more. The genes are TRBV12-3 or TRBV12-4 and TRBJ2-3; D possibly matches TRBD1 or TRBD2 (5 bases each). This CDR3 spans 13 amino acids. Trimming removed 8 bases from V and 7 bases from J, with 16 bases in between. The CDR3 here is CASVGTLGYTQYF. CDR3 DNA: TGTGCCAGCGTCGGGACCCTTGGGTATACGCAGTATTTT.

This clonotype was seen a few times. The chain recombines TRBV25-1 with TRBJ2-7; possibly TRBD1 or TRBD2 for D (5 bases each). There are 16 residues in the CDR3. With 6 bases removed from V and 1 base from J, the gap between germline ends came to 19 bases. Germline CDR1 and CDR2: MGHDK and SYGVNS. Written as DNA, the CDR3 is TGTGCCAGCAGCGTAGTGGCCGGGGCCGGATCCTACGAGCAGTACTTC. This encodes CASSVVAGAGSYEQYF.

This clonotype has ten or more counts. The chain has TRBV11-1 and TRBJ1-2; D is uncertain. CDR1 SGHAT and CDR2 FQDESV come from the germline V gene (reference sequence). This CDR3 contains 13 residues. V gave up 5 bases and J gave up 7 bases, with 14 bases separating them. This chain's CDR3 is CASSGQALSGYTF. In DNA, the CDR3 is TGTGCCAGCAGCGGGCAGGCCTTAAGTGGCTACACCTTC.

Here the CDR3 DNA reads TGTGCCACCAGCAGAAAGGGGACAGGGTATAGCAATCAGCCCCAGTACTTC. This encodes CATSRKGTGYSNQPQYF. V gene TRBV15 combines with J gene TRBJ1-5, with TRBD1 matching over 9 bases. With the DNA end fitting TRBJ2-5 better, the J assignment may be wrong. The CDR3 has 17 residues. Per the germline V gene, CDR1 is LNHNV and CDR2 is YYDKDF (reference sequence).

The genes are TRBV14 and TRBJ2-5; TRBD2 agrees at 12 bases. There are 15 residues in the CDR3. Germline V gene lookup returns CDR1 SGHDN and CDR2 FVKESK. The V and J ends lost 4 bases and 7 bases, in that order; junction bases with no gene match: 7. CDR3 sequence reads: CASSPLAGGHGTQYF. In DNA form, the CDR3 reads TGTGCCAGCAGCCCCCTAGCGGGAGGGCACGGGACCCAGTACTTC.

About this clonotype itself: The junction and the germline gene differ at one end; a read error may be behind it. The chain recombines TRBV6-1 with TRBJ2-7; the D gene is possibly TRBD2 (6 bases). The germline V gene has CDR1 MNHNS and CDR2 SASEGT. The CDR3 runs 15 residues. CDR3 bases: TGTGTCAGCACCAACGCGGGACTGACTGTCTACGAGCAGTACTTC. It is translated as CVSTNAGLTVYEQYF.

The chain joins TRBV11-2 to TRBJ1-2; D remains unclear. This CDR3 region has 13 residues. V was clipped by 4 bases and J by 5 bases, with 11 bases between them. Germline V gene lookup returns CDR1 SGHAT and CDR2 FQNNGV. CDR3 sequence (DNA): TGTGCCAGCAGCTCCGACCGATCATATGGCTACACCTTC. Translation: CASSSDRSYGYTF.

The sample holds many counts of this clonotype. The chain is built from TRBV7-6 and TRBJ1-3; 7 bases agree with TRBD1. V lost 4 bases and J lost 4; bases outside the gene matches: 7. Germline V gene data show CDR1 as SGHVS and CDR2 as FNYEAQ. The CDR3 runs 15 residues. This chain's CDR3 is CASSSMTGSGNTIYF. DNA for the CDR3: TGTGCCAGCAGCTCCATGACAGGGTCAGGAAACACCATATATTTT. Full variable domain (outside the CDR3, taken from reference TRBV7-6 and TRBJ1-3): GAGVSQSPRYKVTKRGQDVALRCDPISGHVSLYWYRQALGQGPEFLTYFNYEAQQDKSGLPNDRFSAERPEGSISTLTIQRTEQRDSAMYRCASSSMTGSGNTIYFGEGSWLTVV.

CDR3 sequence (DNA): TGTGCCAGCAGGGGCGGGGGGTACAATGAGCAGTTCTTC. Translated: CASRGGGYNEQFF. The gene calls are TRBV10-3 and TRBJ2-1; 8 bases fit TRBD2. Germline CDR1 and CDR2: ENHRY and SYGVKD. J lost 4 bases, V lost 10 bases, and 6 bases had no gene match. The CDR3 length is 13 residues.

This clonotype was detected ten times or more. The chain recombines TRBV7-9 with TRBJ1-1, with D uncertain. Germline V gene data show CDR1 as SEHNR and CDR2 as FQNEAQ (reference sequence). The V and J ends lost 1 base and 0 bases respectively, with 12 bases between them. The CDR3 loop spans 16 amino acids. The CDR3 DNA reads TGTGCCAGCAGCTTAGGTACGGGTTCCATGAACACTGAAGCTTTCTTT. This translates into CASSLGTGSMNTEAFF.

This clonotype was counted ten times or more. This chain joins TRBV19 and TRBJ1-5; TRBD1 is a possible D gene (6 bases). The ends were cut back, 7 bases at V and 3 bases at J, with 19 bases in the middle. This CDR3 contains 16 residues. The germline V gene has CDR1 LNHDA and CDR2 SQIVND (reference sequence). For the CDR3, the DNA is TGTGCCAGTAATGGGGGACACAAGGCGCCCAATCAGCCCCAGCATTTT. Translation gives CASNGGHKAPNQPQHF.

The chain has TRBV5-1 and TRBJ2-1; tentatively, D is TRBD1 (5 bases). CDR3 size: 13 residues. Trimming took 0 bases from V and 8 from J, leaving 9 bases between them. The germline V gene has CDR1 SGHRS and CDR2 YFSETQ. This CDR3 reads CASSLVRDDEQFF. The CDR3 DNA reads TGCGCCAGCAGCTTGGTCAGGGATGATGAGCAGTTCTTC.

Many counts were recorded for this clonotype. This chain connects TRBV5-4 to TRBJ1-1; a possible D gene is TRBD1 (5 bases). The germline V gene has CDR1 SGHNT and CDR2 YYREEE (reference sequence). There are 14 residues in the CDR3. V was clipped by 0 bases and J by 3 bases, with 9 bases between them. The CDR3 DNA reads as TGTGCCAGCAGCTTGGCGGCGGGGGACACTGAAGCTTTCTTT. Translated, it gives CASSLAAGDTEAFF.